This TCR beta chain was observed in a study of blood T cell repertoires in COVID-19. Study information: Some COVID-19 samples were acute and others convalescent; all came from the United States, Italy and Spain. T cells, B-cell-depleted T cells, or PBMCs supplied cDNA or gDNA.

Per the authors' pipeline: Nucleated cell number was recorded as an estimate derived from reference gene primer amplification. Only in-frame clones appear in the TCRdb table, and some are missing; sequencing was by immunoSEQ multiplex PCR. The DNA was the basis for D and trimming; V, J and clone size are from that table. There are a few hundred thousand clones in the sample; about nine tenths occur only once, and under 2% lies in the top ten. Recruited during active infection, patients (from Seattle) were subsequently followed longitudinally. Germline V lookup: CDR1 SGHDT, CDR2 YYEEEE. The CDR3 contains 16 residues. The V and J ends lost 4 bases and 5 bases respectively, with 22 bases between them.

This sequence was found in a woman younger than 45 with COVID-19, enrolled during active disease. Sequencing was carried out using peripheral blood. The V call is TRBV5-6, the J call TRBJ2-7, with D maybe TRBD1 (6 bases). CDR3 in DNA: TGTGCCAGCAGCGAAACAGGGAGAAGTAAAAAGGACGAGCAGTACTTC. Protein: CASSETGRSKKDEQYF.